This T cell receptor (beta chain) comes out of a study of Ad26.COV2.S vaccination and SARS-CoV-2 variants. Overall study: Of the COV1001 trial arms, the Ad26.COV2.S arm included the donor. Once, or twice with 56 days between doses, Ad26.COV2.S was given intramuscularly. Notes on the study in general: From the TCR breadth and depth analyses, total T cell responses may have been underestimated. Spike-specific TCR breadth was greater after Ad26.COV2.S than placebo.

As to treatment: around 19 received Ad26.COV2.S at low or high dose, single or two shots; about 5 received placebo; per-sample allocation not given. Samples were taken on day 63 after the first vaccine or placebo injection. The V and J ends lost 0 bases and 4 bases, in that order; junction bases with no gene match: 2. This CDR3 has 14 amino acids. The V gene's germline CDR1 is SGHRS and CDR2 YFSETQ. Produced via immunoSEQ multiplex PCR; TCRdb's table is partial and in-frame only. The sample lists some 340,000 clones, about 85% occurring once. A word on this clone: Its specificity is unknown. This specimen includes other DNA sequences encoding the same CDR3.

V and J are TRBV5-1 and TRBJ2-3, with 7 positions matching TRBD2. The source material was peripheral blood, sampled in a trial of Ad26.COV2.S vaccine versus placebo. The clonotype comes from a person between 18 and 65 years old who received the Ad26.COV2.S COVID-19 vaccine or a placebo. The CDR3 DNA is TGCGCCAGCAGCTTGGTTGGGGGGGCAGATACGCAGTATTTT. Amino acid sequence: CASSLVGGADTQYF. Looking up the rest from reference TRBV5-1 and TRBJ2-3 gives the full variable domain: KAGVTQTPRYLIKTRGQQVTLSCSPISGHRSVSWYQQTPGQGLQFLFEYFSETQRNKGNFPGRFSGRQFSNSRSEMNVSTLELGDSALYLCASSLVGGADTQYFGPGTRLTVL.